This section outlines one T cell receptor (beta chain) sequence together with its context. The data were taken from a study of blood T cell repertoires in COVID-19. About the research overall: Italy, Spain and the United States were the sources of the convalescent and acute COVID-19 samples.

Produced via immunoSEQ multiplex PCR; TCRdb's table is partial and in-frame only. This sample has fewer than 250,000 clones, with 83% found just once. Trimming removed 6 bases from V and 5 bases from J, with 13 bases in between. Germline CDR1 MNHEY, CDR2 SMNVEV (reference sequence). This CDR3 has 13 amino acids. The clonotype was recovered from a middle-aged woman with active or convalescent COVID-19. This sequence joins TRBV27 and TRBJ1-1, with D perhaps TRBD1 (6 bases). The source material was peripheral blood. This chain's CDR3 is CASSKDSLTEAFF. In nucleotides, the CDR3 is TGTGCCAGCAGCAAGGACAGTCTTACTGAAGCTTTCTTT.